Below are 5 T cell receptor beta chains sequenced from a single sample in a study of cytomegalovirus exposure and HLA in healthy donors. PCR was performed using 60 Vbeta and 13 Jbeta primers. Profiled with immunoSEQ multiplex PCR; TCRdb holds only in-frame clones, not every one. This sample has 150,000 to 200,000 clones, with roughly 79% found just once. Sequences were obtained from PBMCs. Receptors originate from a middle-aged woman in good health and CMV-seronegative.

This chain links TRBV28 with TRBJ2-3, with TRBD2 matching 7 bases. In germline, CDR1 is MDHEN, CDR2 SYDVKM. The ends lost 4 bases at V and 0 bases at J; junction bases unmatched: 10. There are 17 residues in the CDR3. This chain's CDR3 is CASSYHQERDSTDTQYF. The CDR3 nucleotides read TGTGCCAGCAGTTACCACCAAGAGCGGGATAGCACAGATACGCAGTATTTT.

The chain links TRBV20-1 to TRBJ2-3; 7 nucleotides match TRBD2. The CDR3 is 11 amino acids. Germline V gene lookup returns CDR1 DFQATT and CDR2 SNEGSKA (reference sequence). The CDR3 loop is CGLAGTDTQYF. CDR3 bases: TGCGGGCTAGCGGGCACAGATACGCAGTATTTT.

The gene calls are TRBV6-1 and TRBJ2-7, with TRBD1 matching over 8 bases. Germline V gene lookup returns CDR1 MNHNS and CDR2 SASEGT. J was trimmed by 5 bases and V by 7 bases; bases with no gene match: 7. This CDR3 has 13 residues. The CDR3 region is CASTTTTGDEQYF. The CDR3 DNA follows: TGTGCCAGCACTACAACGACAGGGGACGAGCAGTACTTC.

The chain uses TRBV30 and TRBJ2-5; D remains unclear. Germline CDR1 reads GTSNPN; CDR2 reads SVGIG (reference sequence). The CDR3 extends over 12 amino acids. V was cut by 3 bases and J by 5 bases, with 10 bases left in between. DNA for the CDR3: TGTGCCTGGAGGTCCCCGAGTGAGACCCAGTACTTC. This gives the protein CAWRSPSETQYF.

This clone was seen a handful of times. V is TRBV5-1 and J is TRBJ2-2, with 9 bases lining up with TRBD1. The CDR3 totals 16 residues. Germline CDR1 is SGHRS and CDR2 is YFSETQ. The trim removed 1 base at V and 1 base at J, leaving 2 bases unmatched. The CDR3 loop reads CASSLSTGGNTGELFF. Written as DNA, the CDR3 is TGCGCCAGCAGCTTGTCGACAGGGGGGAACACCGGGGAGCTGTTTTTT.